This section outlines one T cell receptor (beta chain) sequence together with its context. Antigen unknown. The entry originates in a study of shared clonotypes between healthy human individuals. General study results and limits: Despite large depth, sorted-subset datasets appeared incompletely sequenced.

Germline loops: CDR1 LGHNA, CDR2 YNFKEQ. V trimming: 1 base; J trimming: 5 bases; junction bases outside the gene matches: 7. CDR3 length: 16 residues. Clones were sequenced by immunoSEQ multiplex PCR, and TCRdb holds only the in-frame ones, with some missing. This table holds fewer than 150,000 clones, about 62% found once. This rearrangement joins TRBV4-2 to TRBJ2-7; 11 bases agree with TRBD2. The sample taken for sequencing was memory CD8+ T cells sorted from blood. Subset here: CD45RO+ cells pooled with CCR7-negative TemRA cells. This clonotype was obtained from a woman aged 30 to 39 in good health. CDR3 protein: CASSQGDSGRVDEQYF. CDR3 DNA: TGTGCCAGCAGCCAAGGTGATAGCGGGAGGGTCGACGAGCAGTACTTC.